These 11 T cell receptor beta chains share one sample of origin, sequenced in a study of blood T cell repertoires in COVID-19. The table came from immunoSEQ multiplex PCR; TCRdb's copy has only in-frame clones and leaves some out. The profile shows over 150,000 clones, around 84% of them singletons. Sequenced sample: peripheral blood. All receptors come from a man older than 75 with acute or convalescent COVID-19.

The rearrangement links TRBV7-2 to TRBJ2-7; 7 bases are shared with TRBD2. This CDR3 is built from 15 residues. After removal of 5 bases from V and 2 bases from J, the junction contained 9 bases not matched to a gene. Germline V gene lookup returns CDR1 SGHTA and CDR2 FQGNSA. CDR3 bases: TGTGCCAGCAGCCCCCCCTGGGCGGGGGCCTACGAGCAGTACTTC. Its translation: CASSPPWAGAYEQYF. The variable domain in full, completed from reference TRBV7-2 and TRBJ2-7, reads GAGVSQSPSNKVTEKGKDVELRCDPISGHTALYWYRQSLGQGLEFLIYFQGNSAPDKSGLPSDRFSAERTGGSVSTLTIQRTQQEDSAVYLCASSPPWAGAYEQYFGPGTRLTVT.

As regards this clone: The junction does not match germline at one end; this may be a read error. The chain joins TRBV5-6 to TRBJ2-3, with 8 bases aligning to TRBD2. This CDR3 comprises 15 residues. CDR1 is SGHDT, CDR2 YYEEEE, per germline. The CDR3 loop is CASSLYLREEDFRNF. The CDR3, as DNA: TGTGCCAGCAGCTTGTATCTGCGGGAGGAAGACTTCAGGAATTTT.

This chain links TRBV7-2 with TRBJ1-3, with 7 bases identical to TRBD1. The V gene's germline CDR1 is SGHTA and CDR2 FQGNSA. Trimming took 2 bases from V and 1 from J; bases not matched to a gene: 8. The CDR3 is 17 amino acids. The DNA for the CDR3 is TGTGCCAGCAGCTTAACCCCGACAGGGATGTCTGGAAACACCATATATTTT. Amino acids: CASSLTPTGMSGNTIYF. The entire variable domain, with the rest obtained from reference TRBV7-2 and TRBJ1-3, is as follows: GAGVSQSPSNKVTEKGKDVELRCDPISGHTALYWYRQSLGQGLEFLIYFQGNSAPDKSGLPSDRFSAERTGGSVSTLTIQRTQQEDSAVYLCASSLTPTGMSGNTIYFGEGSWLTVV.

The rearrangement joins TRBV9 to TRBJ1-6; a possible D gene is TRBD1 (6 bases). Germline V gene sequence: CDR1 SGDLS, CDR2 YYNGEE. V was clipped by 3 bases and J by 9 bases, with 10 bases between them. CDR3 length equals 13 residues. The CDR3 DNA is TGTGCCAGCAGCGGGACAGATGGTTCACCCCTCCACTTT. Its protein is CASSGTDGSPLHF.

This chain joins TRBV7-8 and TRBJ2-2; 8 positions agree with TRBD1. The germline V gene has CDR1 SGHVS and CDR2 FQNEAQ. CDR3 length equals 15 residues. With 5 bases clipped from V and 7 bases from J, the junction kept 9 bases outside the gene matches. The CDR3 sequence is CASSLSTGANGELFF. CDR3 sequence (DNA): TGTGCCAGCAGCCTTTCGACAGGGGCAAACGGGGAGCTGTTTTTT.

The J gene is TRBJ2-2, the V gene TRBV2, with 9 bases that match TRBD1. V shed 0 bases, J shed 7 bases, and the junction held 6 bases outside the gene matches. Germline loops: CDR1 SNHLY, CDR2 FYNNEI. The CDR3 consists of 16 residues. The CDR3: CASSEAKGQGIGELFF. CDR3 nucleotide sequence: TGTGCCAGCAGTGAAGCCAAGGGACAGGGTATCGGGGAGCTGTTTTTT. Drawing the rest from reference TRBV2 and TRBJ2-2, the complete variable domain is EPEVTQTPSHQVTQMGQEVILRCVPISNHLYFYWYRQILGQKVEFLVSFYNNEISEKSEIFDDQFSVERPDGSNFTLKIRSTKLEDSAMYFCASSEAKGQGIGELFFGEGSRLTVL.

The DNA of the CDR3 is TGCGCCAGCAGTCAATCCAGACAGGACACTGAAGCTTTCTTT. Its translation: CASSQSRQDTEAFF. The chain combines TRBV23-1 with TRBJ1-1; possibly TRBD1 for D (6 bases). TRBV23-1 is marked as an open reading frame, function uncertain. This CDR3 comprises 14 residues. Trimming stripped 0 bases from V and 3 bases from J, with 8 bases between.

This clone was seen only a few times. This sequence joins TRBV7-9 and TRBJ1-1; the D is unclear. CDR1 and CDR2 (germline): SEHNR, FQNEAQ (reference sequence). V lost 5 bases, J lost 8 bases, and 12 bases lay in between. The CDR3 contains 12 residues. The DNA for the CDR3 is TGTGCCAGCAGCCCGTTCGGAGAAGAAGCTTTCTTT. This sequence encodes CASSPFGEEAFF.

This clone was observed a few times. The rearrangement links TRBV5-4 to TRBJ2-7, with 8 bases matching TRBD1. The CDR3 covers 13 residues. In germline, CDR1 is SGHNT, CDR2 YYREEE (reference sequence). V trimming: 2 bases; J trimming: 11 bases; junction bases outside the gene matches: 9. CDR3 DNA sequence: TGTGCCAGCAGCTTTCAGGGGGCCGCTACCGAGTACGTC. Translated, it gives CASSFQGAATEYV.

This clone was detected ten times or more. The chain employs TRBV7-2 and TRBJ1-1, with a weak D call TRBD1 (6 bases). CDR3 length equals 13 residues. V dropped 7 bases and J dropped 3 bases, with 12 bases sitting between them. Germline V CDR1 and CDR2: SGHTA, FQGNSA. The CDR3 DNA reads TGTGCCAGCACCCTATACAGGGACACTGAAGCTTTCTTT. Its translation is CASTLYRDTEAFF.

This chain joins TRBV6-6 and TRBJ1-2, with 9 positions matching TRBD1. V trimming: 6 bases; J trimming: 3 bases; junction bases outside the gene matches: 8. CDR1 is MNHNY, CDR2 SVGAGI, per germline (reference sequence). CDR3 size: 15 residues. Here the CDR3 DNA reads TGTGCCAGCAGACCCGGGACAGGGAGTCACTATGGCTACACCTTC. Translated: CASRPGTGSHYGYTF.